Listed below are T cell receptor beta chains from one sample, sequenced in a study of early T cells in non-severe SARS-CoV-2 infection. A single record per CDR3 protein comes from TCRdb applying MiXCR to the 5' RACE reads. The table lists fewer than 95,000 distinct CDR3 sequences, around a sixth of them singletons. The sequences come from whole blood, collected at baseline. The origin of the receptors is an adult who was a healthcare worker with PCR-confirmed SARS-CoV-2 infection or an uninfected control (not recorded which). The CDR3 runs from the conserved cysteine through the conserved F or W. D genes are given only for firm matches. Clone size is given for some rows only: seen once, a few or many times, or a class if the clone is expanded.

>TRBV30|NA|TRBJ2-5|TRBD2
CAWRGPTSRETQYF
TGTGCCTGGAGAGGACCGACTAGCAGAGAGACCCAGTACTTC
>TRBV12-3/TRBV12-4|NA|TRBJ1-5|NA
CASSPLSLGNQPQHF
TGTGCCAGCAGTCCTCTCAGTCTGGGCAATCAGCCCCAGCATTTT
>TRBV20-1|few|TRBJ2-1|TRBD2
CSAREGAGGRSEQFF
TGCAGTGCTAGAGAGGGGGCCGGCGGGAGGAGTGAGCAGTTCTTC
>TRBV7-8|NA|TRBJ2-2|NA
CASSLAPRGADGELFF
TGTGCCAGCAGCTTAGCGCCTCGTGGGGCTGACGGGGAGCTGTTTTTT
>TRBV28|NA|TRBJ2-4|TRBD2
CASAMTSGKIQYF
TGTGCCAGCGCAATGACTAGCGGGAAAATTCAGTACTTC
>TRBV20-1|NA|TRBJ2-3|NA
CSGARPGTDTQYF
TGCAGTGGGGCCAGACCCGGGACAGATACGCAGTATTTT
>TRBV10-3|NA|TRBJ2-1|NA
CAISDGLDNEQFF
TGTGCCATCAGTGATGGACTTGACAATGAGCAGTTCTTC
>TRBV5-1|few|TRBJ2-1|NA
CASSLRTAPYNEQFF
TGCGCCAGTAGCCTCCGGACGGCCCCCTACAATGAGCAGTTCTTC
>TRBV4-3|many|TRBJ2-7|NA
CASSQDPGGEQYF
TGCGCCAGCAGCCAAGATCCCGGGGGCGAGCAGTACTTC
>TRBV29-1|NA|TRBJ2-1|NA
CSVEDSDSSYNEQFF
TGCAGCGTTGAAGATTCGGACTCCTCCTACAATGAGCAGTTCTTC
>TRBV12-3/TRBV12-4|many|TRBJ1-1|NA
CASSLGSTEAFF
TGTGCCAGCAGTTTAGGGAGCACTGAAGCTTTCTTT
>TRBV20-1|once|TRBJ2-7|TRBD2
CRGSTSESYEQYF
TGCAGGGGCTCTACTAGCGAAAGCTACGAGCAGTACTTC
>TRBV12-3/TRBV12-4|few|TRBJ1-5|TRBD1
CAIGQGNVPQHF
TGTGCCATCGGACAGGGGAATGTCCCCCAGCATTTT
>TRBV6-5|NA|TRBJ2-7|NA
CASSYSVAASYEQYF
TGTGCCAGCAGTTACTCAGTAGCGGCCTCCTACGAGCAGTACTTC
>TRBV6-2/TRBV6-3|few|TRBJ1-1|NA
CASTRQKGEAFF
TGTGCCAGCACGAGACAGAAGGGTGAAGCTTTCTTT
>TRBV5-1|NA|TRBJ2-7|NA
CASSLTGGSEQYF
TGCGCCAGCAGCTTGACAGGAGGATCCGAGCAGTACTTC
>TRBV3-1|NA|TRBJ2-3|NA
CASSQEGLGSSTDTQYF
TGTGCCAGCAGCCAAGAAGGGCTAGGCTCTAGCACAGATACGCAGTATTTT
>TRBV18|NA|TRBJ2-1|TRBD2
CASSPLLAADNEQFF
TGTGCCAGCTCACCGTTACTAGCGGCGGACAATGAGCAGTTCTTC
>TRBV6-6|NA|TRBJ2-1|TRBD2
CASSHFRPGTSSDEQFF
TGTGCCAGCAGCCACTTTCGCCCCGGGACTAGCAGCGATGAGCAGTTCTTC
>TRBV29-1|NA|TRBJ2-7|TRBD1
CSAGQGIGEQYF
TGCAGCGCGGGACAGGGAATAGGCGAGCAGTACTTC
>TRBV20-1|NA|TRBJ2-3|NA
CSAQAPPDTQYF
TGCAGTGCGCAGGCGCCGCCGGATACGCAGTATTTT
>TRBV19|NA|TRBJ2-7|TRBD1
CASSNPQGGFYEQYF
TGTGCCAGTAGCAACCCACAGGGGGGATTCTACGAGCAGTACTTC
>TRBV7-9|many|TRBJ2-3|NA
CASSSPPVGGYLTDTQYF
TGTGCCAGCAGCTCGCCCCCGGTGGGGGGATACCTCACAGATACGCAGTATTTT
>TRBV20-1|few|TRBJ2-7|NA
CSAHDYEQYF
TGCAGTGCTCATGACTACGAGCAGTACTTC
>TRBV7-9|NA|TRBJ2-7|TRBD2
CASSFSGSPEQYF
TGTGCCAGCAGCTTTAGCGGGAGCCCCGAGCAGTACTTC
>TRBV29-1|few|TRBJ2-1|TRBD1
CSVDGDRGMIDNEQFF
TGCAGCGTCGACGGGGACAGGGGAATGATAGACAATGAGCAGTTCTTC
>TRBV11-2|NA|TRBJ2-1|TRBD2
CASSFASGRAYNEQFF
TGTGCCAGCAGCTTCGCTAGCGGGAGGGCCTACAATGAGCAGTTCTTC
>TRBV29-1|NA|TRBJ1-3|TRBD1
CSAFWGTVNSGNTIYF
TGCAGCGCTTTTTGGGGGACAGTAAACTCTGGAAACACCATATATTTT
>TRBV6-1|NA|TRBJ1-2|NA
CASSHQAKYGYTF
TGTGCCAGCAGCCACCAGGCGAAGTATGGCTACACCTTC
>TRBV7-2|NA|TRBJ2-1|NA
CASSLLATTSLYNEQFF
TGTGCCAGCAGCTTACTGGCGACCACATCCCTCTACAATGAGCAGTTCTTC
>TRBV7-2|few|TRBJ2-7|TRBD1
CASSLGGQTGYYYYEQYF
TGTGCCAGCAGCTTAGGGGGACAGACCGGCTACTACTACTACGAGCAGTACTTC
>TRBV3-1|NA|TRBJ1-6|NA
CASSQGRGHSPLHF
TGTGCCAGCAGCCAGGGACGGGGGCATTCACCCCTCCACTTT
>TRBV9|NA|TRBJ2-1|NA
CASSGPSTRHTSEQFF
TGTGCCAGCAGCGGACCGTCGACTCGGCACACGAGTGAGCAGTTCTTC
>TRBV10-2|NA|TRBJ2-7|TRBD2
CATNRGGPYEQYF
TGCGCCACCAATCGGGGGGGGCCTTACGAGCAGTACTTC
>TRBV6-5|few|TRBJ2-7|TRBD1
CASRKDGQGRLEQYF
TGTGCCAGCAGAAAGGACGGACAGGGAAGGTTGGAGCAGTACTTC
>TRBV12-5|NA|TRBJ2-7|TRBD1
CASGLVSGGRYEQYF
TGTGCTAGTGGTTTGGTTTCAGGGGGCCGCTACGAGCAGTACTTC
>TRBV7-2|NA|TRBJ1-5|NA
CASSLLVGEPQHF
TGTGCCAGCAGCTTACTGGTGGGAGAGCCCCAGCATTTT
>TRBV28|few|TRBJ1-6|NA
CASSLTTVNSPLHF
TGTGCCAGCAGTTTGACCACAGTCAATTCACCCCTCCACTTT
>TRBV24-1|many|TRBJ2-1|TRBD2
CATSVCLTSGSCEQFF
TGTGCCACCAGTGTGTGTTTAACTAGCGGGAGTTGTGAGCAGTTCTTC
>TRBV4-3|NA|TRBJ2-7|NA
CASSQDAQASYEQYF
TGCGCCAGCAGCCAAGATGCCCAGGCCTCCTACGAGCAGTACTTC